These T cell receptor beta chains were read from a single sample in a study of cytomegalovirus exposure and HLA in healthy donors. The data were produced by immunoSEQ multiplex PCR, yet TCRdb's version contains in-frame clones alone and is incomplete. Of some 110,000 clones detected, under 80% appear once; the ten largest clones hold roughly 10%. Sequencing input: PBMCs. These receptors all stem from a woman aged 45-65 years in good health and CMV-seropositive. Both conserved end residues are part of each CDR3. The order of the fields is CDR3 DNA, CDR3 protein, V gene, D gene, J gene, CDR3 length, clone size. D genes are given only for firm matches. Some rows have no size entry. The others give once, few or many, or a class for an expanded clone.

CDR3 DNA: TGTGCCAGCAGTTCTCCGGACAGGGGAATTGGCTACACCTTC
CDR3 protein: CASSSPDRGIGYTF
V gene: TRBV28
D gene: TRBD1
J gene: TRBJ1-2
CDR3 length: 14
clone size: .

CDR3 DNA: TGTGCCAGCAGTTCCCCGACAGGGGGAATCTATGGCTACACCTTC
CDR3 protein: CASSSPTGGIYGYTF
V gene: TRBV27
D gene: TRBD1
J gene: TRBJ1-2
CDR3 length: 15
clone size: .

CDR3 DNA: TGTGCCAGCAGCCCAGGAGACAGGGGTATGGATGAGCAGTTCTTC
CDR3 protein: CASSPGDRGMDEQFF
V gene: TRBV7-3
D gene: TRBD1
J gene: TRBJ2-1
CDR3 length: 15
clone size: .

CDR3 DNA: TGTGCCAGCAGCTCACCGGGACAGGGGGGGCCCACCATATATTTT
CDR3 protein: CASSSPGQGGPTIYF
V gene: TRBV7-2
D gene: TRBD1
J gene: TRBJ1-3
CDR3 length: 15
clone size: .

CDR3 DNA: TGTGCCAGCAGTTTCCAAGCGGAGCCCTCCTACGAGCAGTACTTC
CDR3 protein: CASSFQAEPSYEQYF
V gene: TRBV27
D gene: .
J gene: TRBJ2-7
CDR3 length: 15
clone size: .

CDR3 DNA: TGCGCCAGCAGCCAAGAAAAGGGACAGGTCTACGAGCAGTACTTC
CDR3 protein: CASSQEKGQVYEQYF
V gene: TRBV4-1
D gene: TRBD1
J gene: TRBJ2-7
CDR3 length: 15
clone size: .

CDR3 DNA: TGTGCCAGCAGCTTGAGGGTACCGGTGACTAGCTCCTACGAGCAGTACTTC
CDR3 protein: CASSLRVPVTSSYEQYF
V gene: TRBV7-2
D gene: .
J gene: TRBJ2-7
CDR3 length: 17
clone size: .

CDR3 DNA: TGTGCCAGTACGCCGCGGCTAGCGCGTAATGAGCAGTTCTTC
CDR3 protein: CASTPRLARNEQFF
V gene: TRBV2
D gene: .
J gene: TRBJ2-1
CDR3 length: 14
clone size: few

CDR3 DNA: TGCGCCAGCAGCCCGGGACTAGCGGGAGGGCCAGCTTACTTC
CDR3 protein: CASSPGLAGGPAYF
V gene: TRBV5-1
D gene: TRBD2
J gene: TRBJ2-7
CDR3 length: 14
clone size: .

CDR3 DNA: TGCGCCAGCAGCTTGGGCCCACTAGCGGGGGGGGCGCATGAGCAGTTCTTC
CDR3 protein: CASSLGPLAGGAHEQFF
V gene: TRBV5-1
D gene: TRBD2
J gene: TRBJ2-1
CDR3 length: 17
clone size: once

CDR3 DNA: TGTGCCAGCAGTTTTATCGGTGGGGGGACTGAAGCTTTCTTT
CDR3 protein: CASSFIGGGTEAFF
V gene: TRBV28
D gene: .
J gene: TRBJ1-1
CDR3 length: 14
clone size: .

CDR3 DNA: TGTGCCAGCAGCACTAGCGGACTCCAGGATACGCAGTATTTT
CDR3 protein: CASSTSGLQDTQYF
V gene: TRBV11-3
D gene: TRBD2
J gene: TRBJ2-3
CDR3 length: 14
clone size: .

CDR3 DNA: TGTGCCAGCAGTTCAAGCGGGGGCACAGATACGCAGTATTTT
CDR3 protein: CASSSSGGTDTQYF
V gene: TRBV28
D gene: TRBD2
J gene: TRBJ2-3
CDR3 length: 14
clone size: .

CDR3 DNA: TGTGCCAGCAGCGTACTAACCGCGGAGCAGTTCTTC
CDR3 protein: CASSVLTAEQFF
V gene: TRBV7-9
D gene: .
J gene: TRBJ2-1
CDR3 length: 12
clone size: .

CDR3 DNA: TGTGCCAGCAGTGATGGCAGGGGGAAATATGGCTACACCTTC
CDR3 protein: CASSDGRGKYGYTF
V gene: TRBV6-1
D gene: TRBD1
J gene: TRBJ1-2
CDR3 length: 14
clone size: .

CDR3 DNA: TGCGCCAGCAGGTCACAGGGAACCGGGGAGCTGTTTTTT
CDR3 protein: CASRSQGTGELFF
V gene: TRBV5-1
D gene: .
J gene: TRBJ2-2
CDR3 length: 13
clone size: .

CDR3 DNA: TGTGCCAGCAGTGTAAGGACAGGGGGTTCTAACTATGGCTACACCTTC
CDR3 protein: CASSVRTGGSNYGYTF
V gene: TRBV2
D gene: TRBD1
J gene: TRBJ1-2
CDR3 length: 16
clone size: .

CDR3 DNA: TGTGCTAGTGGGGGACTTAATGAGGATACGCAGTATTTT
CDR3 protein: CASGGLNEDTQYF
V gene: TRBV12-5
D gene: .
J gene: TRBJ2-3
CDR3 length: 13
clone size: .

CDR3 DNA: TGTGCCAGCAGCTTAGCAGGGGTACGAGAGACCCAGTACTTC
CDR3 protein: CASSLAGVRETQYF
V gene: TRBV7-2
D gene: .
J gene: TRBJ2-5
CDR3 length: 14
clone size: .

CDR3 DNA: TGTGCCAGCAGCTTATCGGACAGTTCCTACGAGCAGTACTTC
CDR3 protein: CASSLSDSSYEQYF
V gene: TRBV11-2
D gene: .
J gene: TRBJ2-7
CDR3 length: 14
clone size: .

CDR3 DNA: TGTGCCAGTACTAAAGGGACAAAGTCCTACGAGCAGTACTTC
CDR3 protein: CASTKGTKSYEQYF
V gene: TRBV19
D gene: .
J gene: TRBJ2-7
CDR3 length: 14
clone size: .

CDR3 DNA: TGTGCCAGCAGCTTCCTAGCGGGAGCGAACTACGAGCAGTACTTC
CDR3 protein: CASSFLAGANYEQYF
V gene: TRBV7-9
D gene: TRBD2
J gene: TRBJ2-7
CDR3 length: 15
clone size: .

CDR3 DNA: TGTGCCAGCAGCCCCGAGACGGGGTGGGAGACCCAGTACTTC
CDR3 protein: CASSPETGWETQYF
V gene: TRBV9
D gene: .
J gene: TRBJ2-5
CDR3 length: 14
clone size: .

CDR3 DNA: TGTGCCAGCACCAACCTCGGGACAGCGTATGGCTACACCTTC
CDR3 protein: CASTNLGTAYGYTF
V gene: TRBV6-5
D gene: TRBD1
J gene: TRBJ1-2
CDR3 length: 14
clone size: .

CDR3 DNA: TGCGCCAGCAGCTTCACAGGGGCCCAAGAGACCCAGTACTTC
CDR3 protein: CASSFTGAQETQYF
V gene: TRBV5-1
D gene: TRBD1
J gene: TRBJ2-5
CDR3 length: 14
clone size: .